The next 10 T cell receptor beta chains were all read from a single sample in a study of T cell repertoires in cytomegalovirus infection. TCRdb recomputed calls from the reads with MiXCR, one row per CDR3 protein. Among approximately 910,000 distinct CDR3 sequences listed, less than 35% were seen once. These receptors have no known antigen. Sequenced material: cultured CD8+ T cells from PBMCs, taken from culture after CMV antigen stimulation. All receptors derive from a human donor in good health (CMV status not recorded). Some clones in this sample may be carry-over from other donors' samples.

Only a few counts were recorded for this clonotype. The V gene is TRBV7-9, the J gene TRBJ1-2; no reliable D call. The CDR3 has 15 amino acids. CDR1 and CDR2 from the germline V gene are SEHNR and FQNEAQ (reference sequence). Trimming removed 5 bases at V and 6 bases at J, with 19 bases between. The CDR3, as DNA: TGTGCCAGCAGCCCTTCGGCGGCCAGCAAGAATGGCTACACCTTC. Residues: CASSPSAASKNGYTF.

The gene calls are TRBV12-3 or TRBV12-4 and TRBJ2-3; D might be TRBD1 (5 bases). The CDR3 extends over 14 amino acids. The germline V and J ends were trimmed by 6 bases and 6 bases, with 16 bases remaining between them. The CDR3 DNA sequence: TGTGCCAGCAGGGTCGTCGCAGGGCCGGATACGCAGTATTTT. It translates to CASRVVAGPDTQYF.

In its sample, this clonotype was seen many times. This chain uses TRBV27 with TRBJ2-3, with TRBD1 matching over 12 bases. The germline V gene encodes CDR1 MNHEY and CDR2 SMNVEV (reference sequence). V lost 5 bases, J lost 7 bases, and 4 bases stayed unmatched. This CDR3 is 14 amino acids long. CDR3 coding DNA: TGTGCCAGCAGTCCGGGACAGGGGGCATATACGCAGTATTTT. It is translated as CASSPGQGAYTQYF.

V usage is TRBV2 and J usage is TRBJ1-5; no firm D call. V dropped 7 bases and J dropped 5 bases, with 9 bases sitting between them. In germline, CDR1 is SNHLY, CDR2 FYNNEI. The CDR3 covers 12 residues. The CDR3 bases are TGTGCCAGCATGGGCCGGGATCAGCCCCAGCATTTT. Its translation: CASMGRDQPQHF.

In the case of this clonotype: This may stem from a read error, because a much larger clone lies one nucleotide away. This chain joins TRBV7-2 and TRBJ2-3; a possible D gene is TRBD1 (6 bases). The ends were cut back, 5 bases at V and 2 bases at J, with 17 bases in the middle. The CDR3 spans 16 residues. The germline V gene encodes CDR1 SGHTA and CDR2 FQGNSA. The chain's CDR3 is CASSLLRGSLTDTQYF. DNA of the CDR3: TGTGCCAGCAGCCTCCTGAGGGGGTCTCTCACAGATACGCAGTATTTT.

The V call is TRBV4-3, the J call TRBJ1-4; unclear D gene. CDR1 and CDR2 from the germline V gene are LGHNA and YSLEER. Trimming removed 2 bases from V and 5 bases from J, with 6 bases in between. The CDR3 is 13 residues long. CDR3 sequence (DNA): TGCGCCAGCAGCCAAAGGAGGAATGAAAAACTGTTTTTT. Translating it yields CASSQRRNEKLFF.

This clonotype was seen a handful of times. The chain recombines TRBV5-5 with TRBJ1-3; 10 nucleotides match TRBD1. The CDR3 totals 15 residues. Germline CDR1 is SGHKS and CDR2 is YYEKEE (reference sequence). J gave up 2 bases and V 5 bases, and 4 bases lay outside the gene matches. As DNA, the CDR3 is TGTGCCAGCAGTGCCGGGACAGGGGCTGGAAACACCATATATTTT. Residues: CASSAGTGAGNTIYF.

This chain joins TRBV27 and TRBJ1-1; D call uncertain. V was trimmed by 4 bases and J by 1 base, leaving 16 bases between them. Germline V CDR1 and CDR2: MNHEY, SMNVEV (reference sequence). The CDR3 totals 16 residues. Here the CDR3 DNA reads TGTGCCAGCAGTTCGATAGGGTTCAGGTCGAACACTGAAGCTTTCTTT. Translated, it gives CASSSIGFRSNTEAFF.

The gene calls are TRBV27 and TRBJ1-4; D may be TRBD1 (6 bases). The CDR3 sequence is 14 residues long. With 4 bases removed from V and 8 bases from J, the gap between germline ends came to 14 bases. Germline V gene data show CDR1 as MNHEY and CDR2 as SMNVEV (reference sequence). The CDR3 DNA reads TGTGCCAGCAGTTCTATACAGGGTTTGGAAAAACTGTTTTTT. Protein sequence: CASSSIQGLEKLFF.

A note on this clonotype: The junction departs from germline at one end; a sequencing error may be responsible. The rearrangement joins TRBV10-3 to TRBJ1-3, with D maybe TRBD1 (5 bases). CDR1 is ENHRY and CDR2 is SYGVKD in the germline V gene. The CDR3 extends over 15 amino acids. The DNA for the CDR3 is TGTGACATCAGTGAGTCAGACAGTACTGGAAACACCATATATTTT. Its translation: CDISESDSTGNTIYF.